The sequence of this TCR beta chain was determined in a study of cytomegalovirus exposure and HLA in healthy donors. The PCR employed 60 Vbeta primers together with 13 Jbeta primers. Sequenced by immunoSEQ multiplex PCR; TCRdb stores in-frame clones only, minus some. The sample holds some 150,000 clones, roughly 63% seen once. In germline, CDR1 is SGHVS, CDR2 FNYEAQ. The ends were cut back, 5 bases at V and 6 bases at J, with 7 bases in the middle. The length of the CDR3 is 12 residues. The sample was PBMCs. The chain carries TRBV7-6 and TRBJ2-2; D is unclear. The origin of this receptor is a woman aged 60-75 years in good health and CMV-seropositive. The CDR3: CASSTYAGELFF. The CDR3 bases are TGTGCCAGCAGCACTTATGCCGGGGAGCTGTTTTTT.